This T cell receptor beta chain was captured by sequencing in a study of identical twins. Notes on the study in general: Out-of-frame alpha sequences shared by twins were enriched for low generation probability.

CDR3 length: 14 amino acids. Germline CDR1 SGHKS, CDR2 YYEKEE (reference sequence). V lost 0 bases, J lost 7 bases, and 13 bases lay in between. This clonotype has more than one count but fewer than ten. What it recognizes is unknown. Via MiXCR, TCRdb re-called the 5' RACE reads, giving one row per CDR3 protein. The table lists 200,000 to 250,000 distinct CDR3 sequences, about an eighth of them singletons. Healthy Caucasian individuals made up all the donors. These data also featured in a second study, about yellow fever vaccine responses in identical twins.

V usage is TRBV5-5 and J usage is TRBJ2-5, with D unclear. Sequencing was carried out using memory (CD45RO+) T cells sorted from blood. This receptor was taken from a woman aged 18-35 years in good health. The CDR3 bases are TGTGCCAGCAGCTTGGATCTGGGTGGGTGGACCCAGTACTTC. Translation: CASSLDLGGWTQYF.